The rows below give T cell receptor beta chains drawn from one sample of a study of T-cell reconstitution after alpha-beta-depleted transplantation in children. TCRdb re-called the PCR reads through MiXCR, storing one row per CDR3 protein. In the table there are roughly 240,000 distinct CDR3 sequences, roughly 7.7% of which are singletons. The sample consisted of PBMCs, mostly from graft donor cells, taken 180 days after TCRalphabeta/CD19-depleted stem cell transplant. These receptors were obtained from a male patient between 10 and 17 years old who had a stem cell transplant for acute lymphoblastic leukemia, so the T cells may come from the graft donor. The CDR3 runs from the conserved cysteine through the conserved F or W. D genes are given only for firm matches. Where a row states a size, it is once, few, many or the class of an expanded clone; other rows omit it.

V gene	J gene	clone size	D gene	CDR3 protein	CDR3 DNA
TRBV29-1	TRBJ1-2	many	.	CSVAASNYYGYTF	TGCAGCGTTGCCGCTTCCAATTACTATGGCTACACCTTC
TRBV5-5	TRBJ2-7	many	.	CASRTGPYEQYF	TGTGCCAGCAGAACCGGACCCTACGAGCAGTACTTC
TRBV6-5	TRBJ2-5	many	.	CASSYSTPPREGQETQYF	TGTGCCAGCAGTTACTCGACTCCCCCCAGGGAAGGCCAAGAGACCCAGTACTTC
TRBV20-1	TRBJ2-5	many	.	CSASFFGPKQAGTQYF	TGCAGTGCCTCATTTTTCGGACCGAAACAAGCAGGGACCCAGTACTTC
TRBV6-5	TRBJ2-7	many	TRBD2	CASSYSGTSGTYEQYF	TGTGCCAGCAGTTACTCCGGGACTAGCGGAACCTACGAGCAGTACTTC
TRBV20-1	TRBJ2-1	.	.	CSASGQPIPYNEQFF	TGCAGTGCTAGTGGGCAGCCGATCCCCTACAATGAGCAGTTCTTC
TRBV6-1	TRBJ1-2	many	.	CASSHTGMYGYTF	TGTGCCAGCAGTCATACAGGGATGTATGGCTACACCTTC
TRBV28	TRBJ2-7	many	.	CASIPLEARGAKQYF	TGTGCCAGCATTCCCTTGGAGGCTCGCGGGGCTAAGCAGTACTTC
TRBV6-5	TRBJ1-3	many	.	CASSYSGRGGNTIYF	TGTGCCAGCAGTTACTCCGGCAGGGGTGGAAACACCATATATTTT
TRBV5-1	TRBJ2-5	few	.	CASSRTENRETQYF	TGCGCCAGCAGCAGGACGGAGAACAGGGAGACCCAGTACTTC
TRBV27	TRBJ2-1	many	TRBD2	CASSPPLAGGTNEQFF	TGTGCCAGCAGTCCACCGCTAGCGGGAGGGACCAATGAGCAGTTCTTC
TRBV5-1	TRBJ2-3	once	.	CASSLGTHTDTQYF	TGCGCCAGCAGCTTGGGGACCCACACAGATACGCAGTATTTT
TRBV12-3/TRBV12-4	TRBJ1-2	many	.	CASSSPPRYGYTF	TGTGCCAGCAGTTCCCCACCCCGATATGGCTACACCTTC
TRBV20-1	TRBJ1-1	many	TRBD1	CSARSRQGSEAFF	TGCAGTGCTAGATCACGACAGGGTTCTGAAGCTTTCTTT
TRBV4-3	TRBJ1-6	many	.	CASSQEVSGGAYSPLHF	TGCGCCAGCAGCCAAGAAGTATCGGGAGGGGCCTATTCACCCCTCCACTTT
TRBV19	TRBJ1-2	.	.	CAASGYGYTF	TGTGCCGCGAGTGGCTATGGCTACACCTTC
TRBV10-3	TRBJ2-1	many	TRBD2	CAINPSGGLSYNEQFF	TGTGCCATCAACCCTAGCGGGGGCCTCTCCTACAATGAGCAGTTCTTC
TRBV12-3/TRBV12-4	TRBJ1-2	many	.	CASSPGSLYGYTF	TGTGCCAGCAGTCCCGGGAGCCTCTATGGCTACACCTTC
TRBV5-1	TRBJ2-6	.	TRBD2	CASSLELAGMSGANVLTF	TGCGCCAGCAGCTTGGAACTAGCGGGTATGTCTGGGGCCAACGTCCTGACTTTC
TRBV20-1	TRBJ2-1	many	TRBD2	CSARGTNSNEQFF	TGCAGTGCTAGGGGGACTAACTCCAATGAGCAGTTCTTC
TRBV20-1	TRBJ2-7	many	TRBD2	CSARGTSGNYEQYF	TGCAGTGCTAGAGGGACTAGCGGAAACTACGAGCAGTACTTC
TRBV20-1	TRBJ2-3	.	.	CSAWGHYTQYF	TGCAGCGCGTGGGGCCACTATACGCAGTATTTT
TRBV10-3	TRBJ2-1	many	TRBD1	CAIRLQGPHNEQFF	TGTGCCATCAGACTACAGGGGCCCCACAATGAGCAGTTCTTC
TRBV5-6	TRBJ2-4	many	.	CASSLAQGKNIQYF	TGTGCCAGCAGCTTGGCGCAGGGTAAAAACATTCAGTACTTC
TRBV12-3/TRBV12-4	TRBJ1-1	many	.	CASRRVGVAAEAFF	TGTGCCAGCAGACGAGTGGGGGTAGCTGCTGAAGCTTTCTTT
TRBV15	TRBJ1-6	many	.	CATSRDPTGGAFYNSPLHF	TGTGCCACCAGCAGAGATCCGACTGGAGGGGCGTTCTATAATTCACCCCTCCACTTT
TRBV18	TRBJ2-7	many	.	CASSPLSDYEQYF	TGTGCCAGCTCACCACTCAGCGATTACGAGCAGTACTTC
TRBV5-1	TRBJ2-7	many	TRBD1	CASSSSSPDRVKQYF	TGCGCCAGCAGCTCCTCTTCCCCGGACAGGGTGAAGCAGTACTTC
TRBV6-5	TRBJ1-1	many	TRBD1	CASSYRATGQNTEAFF	TGTGCCAGCAGTTACCGGGCGACAGGGCAGAACACTGAAGCTTTCTTT
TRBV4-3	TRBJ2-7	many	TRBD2	CASSQDSGGPLSSYEQYF	TGCGCCAGCAGCCAAGATTCGGGGGGGCCACTCAGCTCCTACGAGCAGTACTTC
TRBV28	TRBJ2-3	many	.	CASSLQGTSTDTQYF	TGTGCCAGCAGTCTCCAGGGGACTAGCACAGATACGCAGTATTTT
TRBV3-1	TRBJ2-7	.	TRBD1	CASSQGQTGTGKPNHF	TGTGCCAGCAGCCAAGGTCAAACCGGGACAGGGAAACCAAACCACTTC
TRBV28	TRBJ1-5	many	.	CASSLAAGLDNQPQHF	TGTGCCAGCAGTTTAGCGGCAGGGTTGGACAATCAGCCCCAGCATTTT
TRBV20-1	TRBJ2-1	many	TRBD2	CSATTSGGAPGEQFF	TGCAGTGCTACGACTAGCGGGGGGGCGCCGGGTGAGCAGTTCTTC
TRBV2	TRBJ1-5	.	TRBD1	CAARDSSGGNQPQHF	TGTGCCGCCCGGGACAGCTCCGGGGGCAATCAGCCCCAGCATTTT
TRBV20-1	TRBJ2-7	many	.	CSARDRAGPSYEQYF	TGCAGTGCTAGAGATCGGGCAGGTCCTTCCTACGAGCAGTACTTC
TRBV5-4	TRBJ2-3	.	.	CASSPLSGPTDTQYF	TGTGCCAGCAGCCCGTTAAGTGGCCCCACAGATACGCAGTATTTT
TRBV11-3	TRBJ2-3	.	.	CDSSQDPYTQYF	TGTGACAGCAGCCAAGACCCGTATACGCAGTATTTT
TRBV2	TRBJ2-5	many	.	CASTNSGILQETQYF	TGTGCCAGCACTAATAGCGGAATCCTCCAAGAGACCCAGTACTTC
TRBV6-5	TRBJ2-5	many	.	CASHDPPSQTQYF	TGTGCCAGCCATGACCCCCCCAGTCAGACCCAGTACTTC
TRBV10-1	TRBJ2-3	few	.	CARFDRITDTQYF	TGCGCCAGATTTGACCGAATCACAGATACGCAGTATTTT
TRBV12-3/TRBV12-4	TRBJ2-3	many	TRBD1	CASSFPWGTGERDTQYF	TGTGCCAGCAGTTTTCCCTGGGGGACAGGGGAGAGAGATACGCAGTATTTT
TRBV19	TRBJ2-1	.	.	CASSRPWTSSSYNEQFF	TGTGCCAGTAGTAGGCCCTGGACTTCGAGCTCCTACAATGAGCAGTTCTTC
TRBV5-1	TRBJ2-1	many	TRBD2	CASSSTKGRGNEQFF	TGCGCCAGCAGCTCTACAAAGGGGAGGGGCAATGAGCAGTTCTTC
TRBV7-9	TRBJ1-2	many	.	CASSLSSNYGYTF	TGTGCCAGCAGCTTGTCGTCTAACTATGGCTACACCTTC
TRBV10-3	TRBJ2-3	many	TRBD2	CAISERGTSGSTRTDTQYF	TGTGCCATCAGTGAGAGGGGGACTAGCGGGAGTACCCGCACAGATACGCAGTATTTT
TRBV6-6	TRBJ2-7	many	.	CASSDQGYEQYF	TGTGCCAGCAGCGATCAGGGTTACGAGCAGTACTTC
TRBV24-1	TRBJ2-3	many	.	CATSYLASDTQYF	TGTGCCACCAGTTACCTTGCCTCGGATACGCAGTATTTT
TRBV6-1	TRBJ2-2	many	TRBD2	CASSGTSGLIANTGELFF	TGTGCCAGCAGTGGGACTAGCGGCCTAATTGCGAACACCGGGGAGCTGTTTTTT
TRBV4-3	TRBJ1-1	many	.	CASSQIDGRTEAFF	TGCGCCAGCAGCCAAATAGATGGGAGGACTGAAGCTTTCTTT
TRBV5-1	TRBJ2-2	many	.	CASTAPRNTGELFF	TGCGCCAGCACAGCCCCGAGGAACACCGGGGAGCTGTTTTTT
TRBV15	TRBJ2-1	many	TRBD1	CATKGQVNNEQFF	TGTGCCACCAAGGGACAGGTAAACAATGAGCAGTTCTTC
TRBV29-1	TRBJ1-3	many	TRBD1	CSAGDRRAGNTIYF	TGCAGCGCTGGGGACAGGCGAGCTGGAAACACCATATATTTT
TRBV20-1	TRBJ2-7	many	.	CSARGHIAVTRRRGEQYF	TGCAGTGCTAGAGGTCATATTGCGGTGACTAGGCGTCGAGGGGAGCAGTACTTC
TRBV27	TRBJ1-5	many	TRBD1	CASSSMEQGAGQPQHF	TGTGCCAGCAGTTCTATGGAACAGGGGGCAGGGCAGCCCCAGCATTTT
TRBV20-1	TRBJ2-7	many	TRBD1	CSARGGTGGYEQYF	TGCAGTGCTAGAGGGGGGACAGGGGGCTACGAGCAGTACTTC
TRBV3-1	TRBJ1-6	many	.	CASSQDRRAGARGNSPLHF	TGTGCCAGCAGCCAAGATAGGCGGGCCGGGGCAAGAGGGAATTCACCCCTCCACTTT
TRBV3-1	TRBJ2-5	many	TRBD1	CASSQAGTGPQETQYF	TGTGCCAGCAGCCAGGCCGGGACAGGGCCACAAGAGACCCAGTACTTC
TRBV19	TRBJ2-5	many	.	CASSDSGIRTQYF	TGTGCCAGTAGCGACTCGGGGATAAGGACCCAGTACTTC
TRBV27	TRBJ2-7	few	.	CASSLARHSYEQYF	TGTGCCAGCAGTTTAGCGCGACACTCCTACGAGCAGTACTTC